This T cell receptor beta chain was identified during a study of T cells after yellow fever vaccination. Turning to the study itself: Libraries from low-cell-number fractions were prepared with the SMART-Seq v4 Ultra Low Input RNA kit.

This clonotype was found many times. Its specificity is unknown. Study-wide points: A large majority of primary-vaccination clones showed up again after the booster (roughly 95% CD4, 75% to 90% CD8).

A process of 5'RACE template switching, which added a universal primer site and UMIs, was used to make TCR cDNA. One entry per CDR3 protein results from TCRdb running MiXCR on the 5' RACE reads. The table shows just over 300,000 distinct CDR3 sequences, with around 4% occurring only once. The clonotype comes from a man younger than 35 who received the YFV17D yellow fever vaccine. The source material was PBMCs, sampled on the day of the yellow fever booster vaccination.

CDR3 region: CASSVPDPPRGPYTDTQYF. The DNA of the CDR3 is TGTGCCAGCAGTGTCCCCGACCCGCCTCGGGGCCCTTACACAGATACGCAGTATTTT. The chain recombines TRBV2 with TRBJ2-3, with D possibly called TRBD1 or TRBD2 (5 bases each). The CDR3 has 19 amino acids. The germline V gene has CDR1 SNHLY and CDR2 FYNNEI. Trimming stripped 4 bases from V and 2 bases from J, with 25 bases between. Full variable domain (missing parts from reference TRBV2 and TRBJ2-3): EPEVTQTPSHQVTQMGQEVILRCVPISNHLYFYWYRQILGQKVEFLVSFYNNEISEKSEIFDDQFSVERPDGSNFTLKIRSTKLEDSAMYFCASSVPDPPRGPYTDTQYFGPGTRLTVL.